This is a list of T cell receptor beta chains from one sample in a study of blood T cell repertoires in COVID-19. Assay used: immunoSEQ multiplex PCR; TCRdb lists only in-frame clones, some missing. This table holds some 68,000 clones, around nine tenths found once. The sequenced material came from peripheral blood. These receptors were collected from a man aged 35-49 years with COVID-19, enrolled during active disease. Both conserved end residues are part of each CDR3. Fields, in order: D gene, J gene, V gene, clone size, CDR3 protein, CDR3 DNA. A D gene is named only where the DNA matches it firmly. Clone size is shown for a subset of rows, as once, few, many or a class of expanded clone.

TRBD1 | TRBJ1-3 | TRBV28 | NA | CASSSGQDSGNTIYF | TGTGCCAGCAGCTCAGGACAGGACTCTGGAAACACCATATATTTT
NA | TRBJ1-5 | TRBV5-1 | NA | CASSLSPGQPQHF | TGCGCCAGCAGCTTGTCCCCGGGTCAGCCCCAGCATTTT
NA | TRBJ2-1 | TRBV7-2 | NA | CASSLYDSSYNEQFF | TGTGCCAGCAGCTTATACGACAGCTCCTACAATGAGCAGTTCTTC
TRBD2 | TRBJ2-5 | TRBV5-1 | NA | CASSLDSGVQETQYF | TGCGCCAGCAGCTTGGATAGCGGGGTGCAAGAGACCCAGTACTTC
TRBD1 | TRBJ1-5 | TRBV19 | many | CASSIARDRGQPQHF | TGTGCCAGTAGTATAGCGAGGGACAGGGGTCAGCCCCAGCATTTT
NA | TRBJ2-1 | TRBV5-4 | NA | CASRGSSYNEQFF | TGTGCCAGTAGGGGGAGCTCCTACAATGAGCAGTTCTTC
TRBD1 | TRBJ1-2 | TRBV7-9 | NA | CASSLLTGGNGYTF | TGTGCCAGCAGCTTGCTTACAGGGGGCAATGGCTACACCTTC
TRBD2 | TRBJ2-5 | TRBV3-1/TRBV3-2 | NA | CASSRSAGGQETQYF | TGTGCCAGCAGCCGCAGCGCGGGGGGGCAAGAGACCCAGTACTTC
NA | TRBJ1-1 | TRBV6-1 | NA | CASSEVPRGRTEAFF | TGTGCCAGCAGTGAAGTCCCCAGGGGCCGAACTGAAGCTTTCTTT
TRBD1 | TRBJ1-4 | TRBV7-9 | NA | CASSYGTGSQEKLFF | TGTGCCAGCAGCTATGGGACAGGGAGTCAGGAAAAACTGTTTTTT
NA | TRBJ2-4 | TRBV6-4 | NA | CASSSLGTLLAKNIQYF | TGTGCCAGCAGTTCCCTGGGGACACTCCTAGCCAAAAACATTCAGTACTTC
NA | TRBJ2-5 | TRBV7-9 | NA | CASSPLAGLQETQYF | TGTGCCAGCAGCCCCTTGGCAGGCCTCCAAGAGACCCAGTACTTC
TRBD1 | TRBJ1-4 | TRBV28 | NA | CASSSPGQGSEKLFF | TGTGCCAGCAGTTCCCCGGGACAGGGTAGTGAAAAACTGTTTTTT
TRBD1 | TRBJ2-7 | TRBV7-9 | NA | CASSKESGQSYEQYF | TGTGCCAGCAGCAAGGAATCGGGACAGTCCTACGAGCAGTACTTC
NA | TRBJ1-6 | TRBV7-8 | NA | CASSLYAQGRSPLHF | TGTGCCAGCAGCTTATACGCCCAGGGGCGTTCACCCCTCCACTTT
NA | TRBJ2-7 | TRBV7-9 | medium-sized | CASSTSSFFEQYF | TGTGCCAGCAGCACTAGCTCCTTCTTCGAGCAGTACTTC
TRBD2 | TRBJ2-3 | TRBV30 | NA | CAWSGKRGSTDTQYF | TGTGCCTGGAGTGGTAAGCGGGGAAGCACAGATACGCAGTATTTT
TRBD1 | TRBJ1-1 | TRBV5-1 | NA | CASSLGGTGRTEAFF | TGCGCCAGCAGCTTGGGAGGGACAGGGAGAACTGAAGCTTTCTTT
TRBD2 | TRBJ2-2 | TRBV5-6 | NA | CASSSLGLAGGTGELFF | TGTGCCAGCAGTTCCCTAGGACTAGCGGGTGGCACCGGGGAGCTGTTTTTT
NA | TRBJ1-1 | TRBV30 | NA | CAWSVTRARTEAFF | TGTGCCTGGAGTGTCACGAGGGCTCGGACTGAAGCTTTCTTT
NA | TRBJ2-1 | TRBV5-5 | NA | CASSFLGGYNEQFF | TGTGCCAGCAGCTTCTTAGGGGGCTACAATGAGCAGTTCTTC
TRBD2 | TRBJ2-3 | TRBV5-4 | NA | CASSPGGAQYF | TGTGCCAGCAGCCCCGGGGGGGCGCAGTATTTT
TRBD2 | TRBJ2-7 | TRBV7-9 | NA | CASSLPETAGGPWEQYF | TGTGCCAGCAGCTTACCAGAGACGGCGGGGGGGCCTTGGGAGCAGTACTTC
TRBD1 | TRBJ2-2 | TRBV19 | NA | CASGTGMTGELFF | TGTGCCAGTGGGACAGGGATGACCGGGGAGCTGTTTTTT
NA | TRBJ1-1 | TRBV18 | NA | CASQTAEGTEAFF | TGTGCCAGCCAAACGGCGGAGGGCACTGAAGCTTTCTTT
NA | TRBJ1-2 | TRBV19 | once | CASSIGGIYGYTF | TGTGCCAGTAGTATAGGAGGGATCTATGGCTACACCTTC
TRBD1 | TRBJ2-3 | TRBV18 | NA | CASSPGQGFGDTQYF | TGTGCCAGCTCACCCGGACAGGGCTTCGGGGATACGCAGTATTTT
NA | TRBJ1-4 | TRBV5-5 | NA | CASSLLGHGEKLFF | TGTGCCAGCAGCTTGCTTGGACACGGTGAAAAACTGTTTTTT
NA | TRBJ2-2 | TRBV27 | NA | CASSLSGHGELFF | TGTGCCAGCAGTTTATCGGGGCACGGGGAGCTGTTTTTT
NA | TRBJ2-7 | TRBV6-5 | NA | CASTTMGSSYEQYF | TGTGCCAGCACCACAATGGGGAGCTCCTACGAGCAGTACTTC
TRBD2 | TRBJ2-3 | TRBV7-9 | NA | CASSMRTSGGTDTQYF | TGTGCCAGCAGCATGCGGACTAGCGGGGGCACAGATACGCAGTATTTT
NA | TRBJ2-2 | TRBV3-1/TRBV3-2 | NA | CASSQGVGELFF | TGTGCCAGCAGCCAAGGAGTCGGGGAGCTGTTTTTT
NA | TRBJ2-5 | TRBV5-4 | NA | CASSKILGGQETQYF | TGTGCCAGCAGCAAGATCCTAGGGGGTCAAGAGACCCAGTACTTC
NA | TRBJ1-6 | TRBV7-8 | NA | CASSSYRVGNSPLHF | TGTGCCAGCAGCTCCTACAGGGTGGGTAATTCACCCCTCCACTTT
TRBD1 | TRBJ2-5 | TRBV28 | NA | CASKDRGRKEETQYF | TGTGCCAGCAAGGACAGGGGGCGTAAGGAGGAGACCCAGTACTTC
TRBD2 | TRBJ2-1 | TRBV5-4 | NA | CASSSYGGEAEQFF | TGTGCCAGCAGCTCTTACGGGGGGGAGGCTGAGCAGTTCTTC
TRBD2 | TRBJ2-7 | TRBV11-3 | NA | CASSSSGGAYEQYF | TGTGCCAGCAGCTCTAGCGGGGGGGCCTACGAGCAGTACTTC
TRBD1 | TRBJ2-6 | TRBV18 | NA | CASSTGGGGANVLTF | TGTGCCAGCTCAACAGGGGGCGGAGGGGCCAACGTCCTGACTTTC
NA | TRBJ2-7 | TRBV28 | once | CASSLRGGNYEQYF | TGTGCCAGCAGTTTAAGGGGAGGTAACTACGAGCAGTACTTC
TRBD1 | TRBJ1-6 | TRBV9 | NA | CASSVNDRDGSPLHF | TGTGCCAGCAGCGTAAACGACAGGGACGGGTCACCCCTCCACTTT
NA | TRBJ1-2 | TRBV19 | NA | CASSIGWANYGYTF | TGTGCCAGTAGTATCGGTTGGGCGAACTATGGCTACACCTTC
NA | TRBJ2-7 | TRBV12-3/TRBV12-4 | few | CASSAPGLYEQYF | TGTGCCAGCAGCGCCCCGGGACTCTACGAGCAGTACTTC